This T cell receptor (beta chain) stems from a study of blood T cell repertoires in COVID-19. Study at large: Both acute and convalescent COVID-19 samples were obtained from the United States, Italy and Spain. PBMCs, B-cell-depleted T cells, or T cells were the source of the cDNA or gDNA that made up the material.

Per the original methods: Amplification from reference gene primers served as the basis for estimated nucleated cell counts. TCRdb's table, derived via immunoSEQ multiplex PCR, lists solely in-frame clones and lacks some. That table is the source of V, J and clone size, and D and trimming were worked out from the DNA. The table lists more than 300,000 clones, around 90% of them singletons. In germline, CDR1 is SGDLS, CDR2 YYNGEE. Trimming took off 4 bases at V and 8 bases at J, with 12 bases between the two ends. CDR3 length equals 12 residues. A Seattle source enrolled patients during active infection and followed them longitudinally.

The sample comprised peripheral blood. The chain recombines TRBV9 with TRBJ1-2; no reliable D call. The clonotype comes from a woman aged 40 to 49 with COVID-19, enrolled during active disease. The CDR3 DNA reads TGTGCCAGCAGCCTCGGCGGTGGGGGCTACACCTTC. It yields the protein CASSLGGGGYTF.